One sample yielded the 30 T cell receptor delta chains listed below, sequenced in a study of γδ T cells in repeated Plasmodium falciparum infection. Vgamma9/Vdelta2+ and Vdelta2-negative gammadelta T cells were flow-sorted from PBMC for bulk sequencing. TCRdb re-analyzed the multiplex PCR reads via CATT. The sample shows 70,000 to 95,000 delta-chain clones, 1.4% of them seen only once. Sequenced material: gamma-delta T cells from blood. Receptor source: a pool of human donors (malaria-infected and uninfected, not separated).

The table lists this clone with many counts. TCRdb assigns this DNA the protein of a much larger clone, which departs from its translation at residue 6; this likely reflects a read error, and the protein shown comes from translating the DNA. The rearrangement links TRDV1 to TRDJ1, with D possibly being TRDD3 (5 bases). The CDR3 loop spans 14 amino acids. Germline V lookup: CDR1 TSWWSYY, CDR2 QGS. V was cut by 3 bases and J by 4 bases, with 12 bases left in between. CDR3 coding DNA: TGTGCTCTTGGGGAGGGTAGAGGGGACGATAAACTCATCTTT. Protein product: CALGEGRGDDKLIF.

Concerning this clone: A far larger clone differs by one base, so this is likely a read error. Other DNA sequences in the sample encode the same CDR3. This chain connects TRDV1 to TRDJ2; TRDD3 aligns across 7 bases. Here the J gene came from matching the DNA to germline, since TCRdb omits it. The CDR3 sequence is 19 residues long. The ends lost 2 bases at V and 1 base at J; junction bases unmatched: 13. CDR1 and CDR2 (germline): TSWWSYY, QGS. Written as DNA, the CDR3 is TGTGCTCTTGGGGAAGTCTCTTACTGGGGAATAGGTTTGACAGCACAACTCTTCTTT. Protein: CALGEVSYWGIGLTAQLFF.

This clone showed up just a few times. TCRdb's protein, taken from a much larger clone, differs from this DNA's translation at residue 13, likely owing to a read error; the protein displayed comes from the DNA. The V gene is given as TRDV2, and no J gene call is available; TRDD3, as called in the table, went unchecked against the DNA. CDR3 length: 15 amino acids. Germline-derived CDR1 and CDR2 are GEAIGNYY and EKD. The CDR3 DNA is TGTGCCTGTGACCTCGGGTATGGGTACACCGATAAACCCATCTTT. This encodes CACDLGYGYTDKPIF.

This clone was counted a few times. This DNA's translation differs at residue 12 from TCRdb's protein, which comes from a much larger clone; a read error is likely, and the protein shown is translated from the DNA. In DNA, the CDR3 is TGTGCCTGTGACGCAGTCCTCGACGTACTGGATTTGTCAAAGCAGGGGACCAAACTCATCTTT. Residues: CACDAVLDVLDLSKQGTKLIF. The V and J genes are TRDV2 and TRDJ1; perhaps TRDD3 as D (5 bases). Because TCRdb records no J gene, it was assigned here through a match of the DNA to germline. Trimming stripped 3 bases from V and 8 bases from J, with 39 bases between. The germline V gene has CDR1 GEAIGNYY and CDR2 EKD. The CDR3 contains 21 residues.

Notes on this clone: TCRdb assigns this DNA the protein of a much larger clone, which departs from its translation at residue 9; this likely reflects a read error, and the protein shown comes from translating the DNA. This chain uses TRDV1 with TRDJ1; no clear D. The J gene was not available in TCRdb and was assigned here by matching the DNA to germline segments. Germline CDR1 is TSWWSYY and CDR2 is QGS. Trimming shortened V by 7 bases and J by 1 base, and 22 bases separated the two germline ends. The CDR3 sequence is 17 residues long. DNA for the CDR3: TGTGCTCTTGAGAGTCTACCTGCCCGTACCGGCACCGATAAACTCATCTTT. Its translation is CALESLPARTGTDKLIF.

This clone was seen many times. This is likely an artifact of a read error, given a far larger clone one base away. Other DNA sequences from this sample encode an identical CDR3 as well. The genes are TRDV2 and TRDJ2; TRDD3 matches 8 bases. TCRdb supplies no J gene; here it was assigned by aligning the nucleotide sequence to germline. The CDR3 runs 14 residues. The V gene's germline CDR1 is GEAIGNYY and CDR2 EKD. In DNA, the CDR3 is TGTGCCTGTGACTTACTGGGGGTTACAGCTCAACTCTTCTTT. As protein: CACDLLGVTAQLFF.

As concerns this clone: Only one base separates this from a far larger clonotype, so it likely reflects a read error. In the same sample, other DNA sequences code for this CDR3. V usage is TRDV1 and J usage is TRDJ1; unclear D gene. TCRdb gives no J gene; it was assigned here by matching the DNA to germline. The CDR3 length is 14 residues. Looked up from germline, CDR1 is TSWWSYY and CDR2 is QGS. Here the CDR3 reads CALGRNIRTDKLIF. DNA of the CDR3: TGTGCCCTTGGGAGGAACATCAGGACCGATAAACTCATCTTT.

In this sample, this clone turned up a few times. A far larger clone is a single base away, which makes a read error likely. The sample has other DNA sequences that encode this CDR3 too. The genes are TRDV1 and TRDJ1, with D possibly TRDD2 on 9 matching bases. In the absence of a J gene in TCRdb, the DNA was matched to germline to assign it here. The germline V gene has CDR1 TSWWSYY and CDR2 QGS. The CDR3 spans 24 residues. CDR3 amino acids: CALGELWTHPSYGQLLGDTDKLIF. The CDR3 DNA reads TGCGCTCTTGGGGAACTGTGGACACACCCTTCCTACGGACAGTTACTGGGGGACACCGATAAACTCATCTTT.

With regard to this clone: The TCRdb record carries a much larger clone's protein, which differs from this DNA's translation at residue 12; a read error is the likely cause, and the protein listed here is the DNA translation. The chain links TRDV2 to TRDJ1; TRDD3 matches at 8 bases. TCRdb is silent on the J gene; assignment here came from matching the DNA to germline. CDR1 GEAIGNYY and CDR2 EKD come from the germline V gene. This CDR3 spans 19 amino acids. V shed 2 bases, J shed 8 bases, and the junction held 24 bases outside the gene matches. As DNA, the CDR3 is TGTGCCTGTGACAAGCTGGGGGACTCACCAACTCCCCAAAGTGACAAACTCATCTTT. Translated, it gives CACDKLGDSPTPQSDKLIF.

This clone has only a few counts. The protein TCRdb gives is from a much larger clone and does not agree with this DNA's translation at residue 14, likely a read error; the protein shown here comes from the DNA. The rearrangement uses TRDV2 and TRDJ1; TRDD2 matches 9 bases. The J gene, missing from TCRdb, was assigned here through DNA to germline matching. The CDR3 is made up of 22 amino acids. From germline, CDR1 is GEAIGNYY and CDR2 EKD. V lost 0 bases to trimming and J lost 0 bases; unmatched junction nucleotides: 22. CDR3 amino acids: CACDTVGRAFLRGHSYTDKLIF. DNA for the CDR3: TGTGCCTGTGACACCGTGGGGCGGGCCTTCCTACGGGGTCACTCGTACACCGATAAACTCATCTTT.

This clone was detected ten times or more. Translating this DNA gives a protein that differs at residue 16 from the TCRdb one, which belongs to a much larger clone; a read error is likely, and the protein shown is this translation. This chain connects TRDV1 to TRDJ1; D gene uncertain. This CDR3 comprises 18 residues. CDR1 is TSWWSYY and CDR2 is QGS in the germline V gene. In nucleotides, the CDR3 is TGTGCTCTTGGGGATTTCCGGCTCTCCTCCCTATACACCGATAAACCCATCTTT. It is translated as CALGDFRLSSLYTDKPIF.

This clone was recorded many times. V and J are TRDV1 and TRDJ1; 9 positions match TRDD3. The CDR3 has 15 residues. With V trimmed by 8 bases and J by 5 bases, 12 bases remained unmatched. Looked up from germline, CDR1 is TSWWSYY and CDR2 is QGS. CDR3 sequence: CALSYPPGDTDKLIF. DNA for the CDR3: TGTGCTCTTAGCTACCCCCCTGGGGATACGGATAAACTCATCTTT.

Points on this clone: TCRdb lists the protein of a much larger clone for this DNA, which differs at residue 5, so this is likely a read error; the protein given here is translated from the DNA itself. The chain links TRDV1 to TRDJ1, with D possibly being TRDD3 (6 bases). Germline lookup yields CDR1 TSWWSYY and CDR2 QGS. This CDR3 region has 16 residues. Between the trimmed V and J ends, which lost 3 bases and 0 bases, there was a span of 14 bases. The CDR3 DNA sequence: TGTGCTCTTGGGGATGCCAGGGGGACTTACACCGATAAACTCATCTTT. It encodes CALGDARGTYTDKLIF.

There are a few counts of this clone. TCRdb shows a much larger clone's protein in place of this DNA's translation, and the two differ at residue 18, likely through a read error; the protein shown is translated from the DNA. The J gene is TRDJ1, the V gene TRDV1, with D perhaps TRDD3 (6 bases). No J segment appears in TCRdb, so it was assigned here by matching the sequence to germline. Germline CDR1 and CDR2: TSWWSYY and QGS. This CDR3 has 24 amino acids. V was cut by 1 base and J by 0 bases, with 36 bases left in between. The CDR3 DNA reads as TGTGCTCTTGGGGAACAACCCTGTACTGGGATCCGTCGTTTCGGGATCAAGCACACCGATAAACTCATCTTT. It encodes CALGEQPCTGIRRFGIKHTDKLIF.

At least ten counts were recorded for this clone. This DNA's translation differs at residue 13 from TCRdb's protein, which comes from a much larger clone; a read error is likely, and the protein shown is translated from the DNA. The CDR3 loop is CALAVGLPTPLPIEQLIF. CDR3 DNA sequence: TGTGCTCTTGCCGTCGGGCTTCCTACTCCCCTACCCATAGAACAACTCATCTTT. J is TRDJ1 and V is TRDV1; TRDD2 agrees at 8 bases. After removal of 7 bases from V and 9 bases from J, the junction contained 25 bases not matched to a gene. The germline V gene encodes CDR1 TSWWSYY and CDR2 QGS. The CDR3 is 18 residues long.

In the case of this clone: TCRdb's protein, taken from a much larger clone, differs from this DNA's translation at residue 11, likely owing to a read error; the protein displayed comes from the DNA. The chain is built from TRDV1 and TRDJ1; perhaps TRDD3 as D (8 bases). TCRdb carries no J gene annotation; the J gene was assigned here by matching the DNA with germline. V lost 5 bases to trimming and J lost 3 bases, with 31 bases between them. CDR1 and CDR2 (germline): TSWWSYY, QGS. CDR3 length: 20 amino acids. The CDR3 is CALGTPSLLGGTVSADKLIF. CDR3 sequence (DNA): TGTGCTCTTGGGACCCCTTCCTTACTGGGGGGTACGGTTTCTGCCGATAAACTCATCTTT.

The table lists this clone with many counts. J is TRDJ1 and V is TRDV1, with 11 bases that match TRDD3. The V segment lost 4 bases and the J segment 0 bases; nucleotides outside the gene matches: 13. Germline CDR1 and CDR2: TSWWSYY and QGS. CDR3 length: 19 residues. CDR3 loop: CALGGYLGPGGYNTDKLIF. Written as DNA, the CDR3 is TGTGCTCTTGGGGGTTACCTGGGTCCTGGGGGATACAACACCGATAAACTCATCTTT.

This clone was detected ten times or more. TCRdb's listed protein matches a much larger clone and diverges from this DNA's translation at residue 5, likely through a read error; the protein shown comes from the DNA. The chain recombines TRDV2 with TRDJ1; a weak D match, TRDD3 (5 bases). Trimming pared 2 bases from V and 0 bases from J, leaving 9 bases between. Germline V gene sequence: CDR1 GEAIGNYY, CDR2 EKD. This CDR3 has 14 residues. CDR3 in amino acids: CACDKGWDTDKLIF. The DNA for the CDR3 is TGTGCCTGTGACAAGGGATGGGACACCGATAAACTCATCTTT.

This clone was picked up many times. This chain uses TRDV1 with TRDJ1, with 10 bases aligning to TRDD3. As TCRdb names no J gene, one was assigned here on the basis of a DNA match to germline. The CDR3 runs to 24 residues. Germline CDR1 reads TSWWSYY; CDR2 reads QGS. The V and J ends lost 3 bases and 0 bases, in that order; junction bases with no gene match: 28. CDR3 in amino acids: CALGEMGLLPGGYASPWYTDKLIF. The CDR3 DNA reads TGTGCTCTTGGGGAGATGGGCCTGCTCCCCGGGGGATACGCGTCCCCTTGGTACACCGATAAACTCATCTTT.

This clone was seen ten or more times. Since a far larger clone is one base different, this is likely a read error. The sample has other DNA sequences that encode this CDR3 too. For the CDR3, the DNA is TGTGCTCTTGGAGGCACGAAACTCATCTTT. Encoded protein: CALGGTKLIF. This rearrangement joins TRDV1 to TRDJ1; no clear D. Germline CDR1 TSWWSYY, CDR2 QGS. This CDR3 is 10 amino acids long. Trimming took off 6 bases at V and 8 bases at J, with 7 bases between the two ends.

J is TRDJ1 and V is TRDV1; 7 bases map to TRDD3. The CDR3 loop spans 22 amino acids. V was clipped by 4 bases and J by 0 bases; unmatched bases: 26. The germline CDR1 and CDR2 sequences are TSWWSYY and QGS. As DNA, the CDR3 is TGTGCTCTTGGGGCCCAAATTCTACCCTTCTGGGGGTATAACACGTACACCGATAAACTCATCTTT. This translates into CALGAQILPFWGYNTYTDKLIF.

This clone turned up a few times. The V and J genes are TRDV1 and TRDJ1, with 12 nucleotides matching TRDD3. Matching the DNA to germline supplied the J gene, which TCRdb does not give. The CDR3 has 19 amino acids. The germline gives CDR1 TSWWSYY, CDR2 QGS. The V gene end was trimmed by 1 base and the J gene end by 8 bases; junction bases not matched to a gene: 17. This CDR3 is CALGEPPFLLGDTSRKLIF. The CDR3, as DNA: TGTGCTCTTGGGGAACCCCCCTTTCTACTGGGGGATACTAGTCGGAAACTCATCTTT.

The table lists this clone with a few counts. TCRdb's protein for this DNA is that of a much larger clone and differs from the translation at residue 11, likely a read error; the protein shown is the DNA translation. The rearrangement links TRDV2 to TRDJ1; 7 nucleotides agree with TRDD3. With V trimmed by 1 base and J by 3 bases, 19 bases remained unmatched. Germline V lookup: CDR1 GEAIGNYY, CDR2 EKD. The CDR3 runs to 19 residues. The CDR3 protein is CACDTLRGGHLFEPDKLIF. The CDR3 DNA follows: TGTGCCTGTGACACATTGCGTGGGGGACACCTTTTCGAGCCCGATAAACTCATCTTT.

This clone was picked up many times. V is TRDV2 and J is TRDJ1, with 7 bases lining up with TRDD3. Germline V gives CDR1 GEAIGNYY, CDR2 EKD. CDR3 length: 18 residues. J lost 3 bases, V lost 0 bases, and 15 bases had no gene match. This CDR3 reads CACDTVERGMAGSDKLIF. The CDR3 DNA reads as TGTGCCTGTGACACCGTGGAAAGGGGGATGGCGGGGTCCGATAAACTCATCTTT.

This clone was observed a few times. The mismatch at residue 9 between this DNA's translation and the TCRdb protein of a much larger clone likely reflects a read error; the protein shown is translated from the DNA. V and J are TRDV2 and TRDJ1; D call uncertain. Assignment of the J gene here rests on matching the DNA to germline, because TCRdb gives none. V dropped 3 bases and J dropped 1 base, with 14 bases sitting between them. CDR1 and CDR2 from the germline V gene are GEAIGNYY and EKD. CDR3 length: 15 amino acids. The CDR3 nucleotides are TGTGCCTGTGACGCGGTTGGATCCGGCACCGATAAACTCATCTTT. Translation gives CACDAVGSGTDKLIF.

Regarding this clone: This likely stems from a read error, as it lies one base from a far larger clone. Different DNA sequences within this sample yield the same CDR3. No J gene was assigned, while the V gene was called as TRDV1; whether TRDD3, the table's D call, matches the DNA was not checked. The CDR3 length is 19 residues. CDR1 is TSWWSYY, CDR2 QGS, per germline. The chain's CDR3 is CALGELGPPGEGSTDKLIF. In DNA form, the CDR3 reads TGTGCTCTTGGGGAACTAGGTCCTCCCGGAGAGGGGTCCACCGATAAACTCATCTTC.

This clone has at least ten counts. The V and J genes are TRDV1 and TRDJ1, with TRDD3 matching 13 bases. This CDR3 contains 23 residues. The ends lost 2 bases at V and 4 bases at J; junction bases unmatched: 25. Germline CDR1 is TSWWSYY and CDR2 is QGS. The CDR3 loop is CALGEFPTPFRTGGYGVVDKLIF. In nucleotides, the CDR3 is TGTGCTCTTGGGGAATTTCCTACACCGTTCCGTACTGGGGGATACGGGGTGGTCGATAAACTCATCTTT.

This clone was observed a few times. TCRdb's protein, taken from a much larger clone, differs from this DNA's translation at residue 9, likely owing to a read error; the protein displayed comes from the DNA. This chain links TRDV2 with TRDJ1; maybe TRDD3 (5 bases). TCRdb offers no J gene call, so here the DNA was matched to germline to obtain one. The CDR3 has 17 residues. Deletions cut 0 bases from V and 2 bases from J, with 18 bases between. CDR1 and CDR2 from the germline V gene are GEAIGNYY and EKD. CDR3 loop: CACDTVGLRDPTDKLIF. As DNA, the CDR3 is TGTGCCTGTGACACCGTGGGCCTGAGGGATCCTACCGATAAACTCATCTTT.

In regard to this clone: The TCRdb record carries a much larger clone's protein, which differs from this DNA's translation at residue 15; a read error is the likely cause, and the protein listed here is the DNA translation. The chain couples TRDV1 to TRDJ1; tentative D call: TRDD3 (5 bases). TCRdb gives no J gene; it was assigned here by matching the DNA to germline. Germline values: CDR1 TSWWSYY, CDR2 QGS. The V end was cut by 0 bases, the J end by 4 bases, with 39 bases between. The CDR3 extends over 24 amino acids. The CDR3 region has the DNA TGTGCTCTTGGGGAACTAGATAAGGGGAAGAAGAGCCTATCCTTTCTCACACAGAGCGATAAACTCATCTTT. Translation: CALGELDKGKKSLSFLTQSDKLIF.

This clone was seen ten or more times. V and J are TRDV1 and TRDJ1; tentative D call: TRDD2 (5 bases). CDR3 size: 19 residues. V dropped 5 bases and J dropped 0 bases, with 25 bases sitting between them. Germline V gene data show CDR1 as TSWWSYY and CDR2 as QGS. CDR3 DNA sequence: TGTGCTCTTGGGACACCTTCATCTTTCTCGGGTGCGTACACCGATAAACTCATCTTT. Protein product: CALGTPSSFSGAYTDKLIF.